Presented here are 9 T cell receptor beta chains from one specimen sequenced in a study of spatial heterogeneity in lung cancer. A single record per CDR3 protein comes from TCRdb applying MiXCR to the 5' RACE reads. In the table there are 2,700 or so distinct CDR3 sequences, less than 10% of which are singletons. Time point of the sample: sample taken at primary tumor resection. The study sequenced unsorted whole RNA from tumor, nontumor lung or frozen PBMC. Material: normal lung tissue next to the tumor, obtained at surgery. The receptors were sampled from a male donor with early-stage non-small cell lung cancer.

This clonotype was observed at least ten times. A library made for alpha chains picked up this beta chain off target, so its size means little. The rearrangement joins TRBV11-2 to TRBJ2-5; weak D call: TRBD2 (5 bases). From germline, CDR1 is SGHAT and CDR2 FQNNGV. The CDR3 totals 14 residues. Deletions cut 3 bases from V and 1 base from J, with 9 bases between. The CDR3 DNA follows: TGTGCCAGCAGCTTTGGGAGCCTCCAAGAGACCCAGTACTTC. This translates into CASSFGSLQETQYF.

A word on this clonotype: The library was designed around alpha chains, so this beta chain is a stray read whose abundance carries little weight. V and J are TRBV11-2 and TRBJ1-2; D is perhaps TRBD1 (5 bases). Germline loops: CDR1 SGHAT, CDR2 FQNNGV. This CDR3 comprises 14 residues. Trimming left V 5 bases short and J 4 bases short, with 14 bases between. CDR3 in amino acids: CASSQRGGGYGYTF. The CDR3 coding sequence is TGTGCCAGCAGCCAGAGGGGCGGGGGCTATGGCTACACCTTC. Complete variable domain (other parts from reference TRBV11-2 and TRBJ1-2): EAGVAQSPRYKIIEKRQSVAFWCNPISGHATLYWYQQILGQGPKLLIQFQNNGVVDDSQLPKDRFSAERLKGVDSTLKIQPAKLEDSAVYLCASSQRGGGYGYTFGSGTRLTVV.

Within the sample, this clonotype is hyperexpanded. This beta chain slipped into a library made for alpha chains as a stray read, so its size is not meaningful. The V gene is TRBV10-3, the J gene TRBJ1-1, with D hard to call. The V end lost 8 bases, the J end lost 4 bases, and 14 bases lay between the germline ends. The CDR3 is 13 amino acids. The germline CDR1 and CDR2 sequences are ENHRY and SYGVKD. This CDR3 reads CAISALEGTEAFF. DNA for the CDR3: TGTGCCATCTCCGCGTTAGAGGGCACTGAAGCTTTCTTT.

In its sample, this clonotype ranks as medium-sized. Because the library targeted alpha chains, this beta chain is an off-target read whose size means little. The chain joins TRBV24-1 to TRBJ2-1; TRBD2 matches at 9 bases. Looked up from germline, CDR1 is KGHDR and CDR2 is SFDVKD. The CDR3 has 16 amino acids. The junction had 8 bases not matched to a gene; V was cut back by 3 bases and J by 6 bases. The CDR3 sequence is CATSDPLAGITNEQFF. The CDR3 DNA reads as TGTGCCACCAGTGATCCCCTAGCGGGGATTACCAATGAGCAGTTCTTC.

In this sample, this clonotype turned up many times. Being off target in a library aimed at alpha chains, this beta chain has a size of little meaning. This chain connects TRBV6-6 to TRBJ2-7; a possible D gene is TRBD2 (6 bases). Germline V gives CDR1 MNHNY, CDR2 SVGAGI (reference sequence). The CDR3 spans 14 residues. V was shortened by 5 bases and J by 12 bases, with 23 bases between the two germline ends. DNA for the CDR3: TGTGCCAGCAGTGCGGACGGGGGTAATTGGGTGGGGTACTTC. This encodes CASSADGGNWVGYF.

This clonotype showed up many times. Since the library was made to target alpha chains, this beta chain is a stray read and its abundance is not meaningful. V is TRBV5-6 and J is TRBJ2-5; D is unclear. Germline CDR1 SGHDT, CDR2 YYEEEE. The CDR3 is 11 amino acids. Deletions cut 2 bases from V and 4 bases from J, with 3 bases between. The CDR3 DNA is TGTGCCAGCAGCTTCGGAGAGACCCAGTACTTC. It specifies CASSFGETQYF.

This clonotype is termed large. Found in a library prepared for alpha chains, this beta chain is an off-target read, and its abundance has little meaning. J is TRBJ2-1 and V is TRBV20-1; D is unclear. Germline assignment: CDR1 DFQATT and CDR2 SNEGSKA (reference sequence). Trimming took 1 base from V and 4 from J, leaving 14 bases between them. The CDR3 covers 15 residues. CDR3 residues: CSARVAARTYNEQFF. Here the CDR3 DNA reads TGCAGTGCTAGAGTGGCAGCGCGTACGTACAATGAGCAGTTCTTC.

This clonotype rates as medium-sized. Since it is a stray read in a library aimed at alpha chains, this beta chain has a size that is not meaningful. The chain carries TRBV5-1 and TRBJ1-1; no reliable D call. Germline-derived CDR1 and CDR2 are SGHRS and YFSETQ. CDR3 size: 14 residues. Trimming removed 0 bases at V and 2 bases at J, with 8 bases between. The CDR3 here is CASSLVLGNTEAFF. CDR3 DNA sequence: TGCGCCAGCAGCTTGGTGTTGGGAAACACTGAAGCTTTCTTT.

By sample fraction, this clonotype is medium-sized. This beta chain is an unintended read in a library built for alpha chains; its size means little. The chain joins TRBV6-1 to TRBJ2-5, with a weak D call TRBD2 (6 bases). Per the germline V gene, CDR1 is MNHNS and CDR2 is SASEGT. The V end lost 5 bases, the J end lost 1 base, and 14 bases lay between the germline ends. The CDR3 is 15 residues long. CDR3 coding DNA: TGTGCCAGCAGTAGACAGCCTAGCGTCCAAGAGACCCAGTACTTC. This encodes CASSRQPSVQETQYF.